Given below is one T cell receptor (beta chain) in context. Its target is not known. This sample was taken from a study of CXCR3-negative and CXCR3-positive naive CD8 T cells. Libraries of TRB cDNA were made by 5' RACE and carried UMIs. TCRdb re-analyzed the 5' RACE reads; it lists each CDR3 protein once, without DNA. This table holds 50,000 to 65,000 distinct CDR3 sequences. Germline CDR1 is MNHEY and CDR2 is SMNVEV (reference sequence). CDR3 length: 16 amino acids. Points from the study as a whole: Fresh PBMCs served for most assays, and CXCR3 expression fell partially after cryopreservation.

The chain couples TRBV27 to TRBJ2-1; TCRdb indicates TRBD2, and absent DNA this call remains unverified. This TCR was recovered from a human donor in good health. Some clones in this sample may be carry-over from other donors' samples. The material sequenced was naive CXCR3- CD8+ T cells from blood. Subset here: CD45RO-CCR7+CD27+CD95- naive CD8+ T cells lacking CXCR3 (TNR3-). This CDR3 is CACTPGTYDSYNEQFF.